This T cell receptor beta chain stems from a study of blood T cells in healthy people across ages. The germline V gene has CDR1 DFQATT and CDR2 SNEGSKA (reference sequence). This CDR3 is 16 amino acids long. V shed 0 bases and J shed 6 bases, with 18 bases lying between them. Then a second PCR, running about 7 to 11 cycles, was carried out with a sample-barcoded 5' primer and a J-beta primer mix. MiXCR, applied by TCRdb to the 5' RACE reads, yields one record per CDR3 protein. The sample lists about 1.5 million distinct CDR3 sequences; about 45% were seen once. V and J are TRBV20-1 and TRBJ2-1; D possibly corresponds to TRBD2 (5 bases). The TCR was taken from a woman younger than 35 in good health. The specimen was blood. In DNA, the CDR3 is TGCAGTGCTAGAGATGATCTGAGAATGAGGGCCAATGAGCAGTTCTTC. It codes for CSARDDLRMRANEQFF.